Below are 26 T cell receptor beta chains sequenced from a single sample in a study of blood T cell repertoires in COVID-19 (dated by TCRdb to about 2020). Library prep was done by the immunoSEQ multiplex PCR assay. The source is immuneACCESS, and TCRdb retained only in-frame sequences with V and J called. Part of the clones is not carried over; for the studies checked, unresolved V genes explain less than half of this, and the remainder is unexplained. In this sample the table shows fewer than 250,000 clones, approximately 91% of which occur a single time. 0.95% to 1.3% of the sample is taken by the ten largest. The sample comprised peripheral blood. The receptors here all came from a man younger than 40 with acute or convalescent COVID-19.

The rearrangement joins TRBV18 to TRBJ1-5; 11 bases map to TRBD1. CDR1 KGHSH and CDR2 LQKENI come from the germline V gene. The CDR3 runs to 16 residues. The V gene end was trimmed by 6 bases and the J gene end by 6 bases; junction bases not matched to a gene: 10. The CDR3 is CASSRGTGGTGQPQHF. CDR3 in DNA: TGTGCCAGCTCTCGGGGGACAGGGGGTACGGGTCAGCCCCAGCATTTT.

The chain links TRBV19 to TRBJ1-2; TRBD1 matches at 7 bases. Germline loops: CDR1 LNHDA, CDR2 SQIVND (reference sequence). This CDR3 is built from 14 residues. J was trimmed by 4 bases and V by 7 bases; bases with no gene match: 9. This CDR3 is CASINPGTVYGYTF. The CDR3 region has the DNA TGTGCCAGTATTAATCCCGGGACAGTCTATGGCTACACCTTC.

The J gene is TRBJ2-2, the V gene TRBV6-5; the match to TRBD2 covers 8 bases. Germline assignment: CDR1 MNHEY and CDR2 SVGAGI. The CDR3 loop spans 14 amino acids. Germline trimming cut 5 bases from V and 5 bases from J; bases unmatched to any gene: 4. DNA of the CDR3: TGTGCCAGCAGTCGGACTAGCCGGACCGGGGAGCTGTTTTTT. It specifies CASSRTSRTGELFF.

The CDR3 reads CASSLDRGVNYGYTF. The CDR3, as DNA: TGCGCCAGCAGCTTGGACAGGGGCGTAAACTATGGCTACACCTTC. The rearrangement uses TRBV5-1 and TRBJ1-2; 7 bases agree with TRBD1. Germline V CDR1 and CDR2: SGHRS, YFSETQ. V was clipped by 0 bases and J by 2 bases; unmatched bases: 4. The CDR3 has 15 amino acids.

DNA for the CDR3: TGCGCCAGCAGCCAGCCGGGACTAGCGGGAGTTGGCGAGCAGTACTTC. Translated, it gives CASSQPGLAGVGEQYF. This sequence joins TRBV4-1 and TRBJ2-7; TRBD2 matches 14 bases. V lost 3 bases, J lost 6 bases, and 7 bases stayed unmatched. Germline CDR1 reads MGHRA; CDR2 reads YSYEKL. There are 16 residues in the CDR3.

The rearrangement uses TRBV19 and TRBJ1-2; a possible D gene is TRBD1 (5 bases). Germline lookup yields CDR1 LNHDA and CDR2 SQIVND (reference sequence). This CDR3 region has 14 residues. The V gene lost 3 bases and the J gene lost 1 base, with 9 bases spanning the gap. Here the CDR3 DNA reads TGTGCCAGTAGTATGTGGGGCAGTAACTATGGCTACACCTTC. Translated, it gives CASSMWGSNYGYTF.

This chain uses TRBV10-3 with TRBJ2-7, with D tentatively TRBD2 (5 bases). CDR1 is ENHRY, CDR2 SYGVKD, per germline. V lost 8 bases and J lost 2, with 10 bases in between. There are 12 residues in the CDR3. DNA of the CDR3: TGTGCCATCGCCACCGGGACCTACGAGCAGTACTTC. Protein product: CAIATGTYEQYF.

The genes are TRBV6-5 and TRBJ2-1; 11 bases match TRBD2. Germline V gene sequence: CDR1 MNHEY, CDR2 SVGAGI. J gave up 7 bases and V 4 bases, and 9 bases lay outside the gene matches. The CDR3 is made up of 16 amino acids. CDR3 protein: CASSSLAGGPLNEQFF. The DNA for the CDR3 is TGTGCCAGCAGTTCTTTAGCGGGAGGGCCTTTAAATGAGCAGTTCTTC.

The rearrangement links TRBV6-6 to TRBJ2-1; D not certain. The length of the CDR3 is 16 residues. The germline gives CDR1 MNHNY, CDR2 SVGAGI (reference sequence). V was cut by 2 bases and J by 1 base, with 12 bases left in between. CDR3 region: CASSYDLVSSYNEQFF. For the CDR3, the DNA is TGTGCCAGCAGTTACGACCTAGTCAGTTCCTACAATGAGCAGTTCTTC.

CDR3 sequence reads: CASSQQGSGNTEAFF. The CDR3 DNA reads as TGTGCCAGTAGCCAACAGGGTTCAGGGAACACTGAAGCTTTCTTT. This chain uses TRBV19 with TRBJ1-1; a weak D match, TRBD1 (6 bases). Germline V gene lookup returns CDR1 LNHDA and CDR2 SQIVND (reference sequence). V gave up 6 bases and J gave up 1 base, with 15 bases separating them. The CDR3 has 15 residues.

This chain links TRBV6-5 with TRBJ1-2; no reliable D call. This CDR3 has 15 residues. Germline V gives CDR1 MNHEY, CDR2 SVGAGI. Trimming stripped 5 bases from V and 0 bases from J, with 13 bases between. In DNA form, the CDR3 reads TGTGCCAGCAGTCACCAACTTACAGCTAACTATGGCTACACCTTC. Amino acids: CASSHQLTANYGYTF.

The chain uses TRBV6-5 and TRBJ2-3, with 9 bases that match TRBD2. The germline gives CDR1 MNHEY, CDR2 SVGAGI. The trim removed 6 bases at V and 0 bases at J, leaving 4 bases unmatched. This CDR3 contains 15 residues. CDR3 in amino acids: CASSVAGASTDTQYF. The DNA for the CDR3 is TGTGCCAGCAGCGTAGCGGGAGCTAGCACAGATACGCAGTATTTT.

The chain couples TRBV5-1 to TRBJ2-1, with D tentatively TRBD2 (6 bases). Germline assignment: CDR1 SGHRS and CDR2 YFSETQ. The CDR3 covers 14 residues. Trimming stripped 6 bases from V and 10 bases from J, with 20 bases between. Here the CDR3 reads CASTRPGDSREQFF. DNA for the CDR3: TGCGCCAGCACCCGCCCGGGGGACTCAAGGGAGCAGTTCTTC.

The chain uses TRBV28 and TRBJ2-3, with 10 bases aligning to TRBD2. The junction had 4 bases not matched to a gene; V was cut back by 3 bases and J by 4 bases. Germline V gene data show CDR1 as MDHEN and CDR2 as SYDVKM. The CDR3 is made up of 15 amino acids. CDR3 sequence reads: CASSFSGRPADTQYF. The CDR3 coding sequence is TGTGCCAGCAGTTTTAGCGGGAGGCCGGCAGATACGCAGTATTTT.

The rearrangement links TRBV19 to TRBJ2-2, with 7 bases lining up with TRBD2. Trimming removed 2 bases from V and 4 bases from J; junction bases left unmatched: 4. CDR1 is LNHDA and CDR2 is SQIVND in the germline V gene (reference sequence). CDR3 length: 15 amino acids. Here the CDR3 reads CASSIPAGVTGELFF. CDR3 in DNA: TGTGCCAGTAGTATACCGGCGGGGGTCACCGGGGAGCTGTTTTTT.

The chain is built from TRBV6-5 and TRBJ1-2; a weak D match, TRBD1 (5 bases). Looked up from germline, CDR1 is MNHEY and CDR2 is SVGAGI. Deletions cut 8 bases from V and 3 bases from J, with 13 bases between. The CDR3 runs to 13 residues. CDR3 sequence reads: CASGSDSYYGYTF. The CDR3 coding sequence is TGTGCCAGCGGCTCTGACAGTTACTATGGCTACACCTTC.

This clone showed up just a few times. This chain links TRBV10-3 with TRBJ1-1; D is ambiguous. From germline, CDR1 is ENHRY and CDR2 SYGVKD. Trimming removed 1 base at V and 0 bases at J, with 6 bases between. The CDR3 runs 14 residues. Here the CDR3 DNA reads TGTGCCATCAGTGAGTATCCTTTGAACACTGAAGCTTTCTTT. It translates to CAISEYPLNTEAFF.

This clone was seen a few times. Sequence at one end of the junction differs from germline and may be a read error. CDR3 sequence reads: CASSPDRVSSEQYF. DNA of the CDR3: TGTGCCAGCTCACCAGACAGGGTTTCCTCCGAGCAGTACTTC. This chain links TRBV18 with TRBJ2-7; 7 positions agree with TRBD1. Looked up from germline, CDR1 is KGHSH and CDR2 is LQKENI. CDR3 length: 14 residues.

V and J are TRBV5-8 and TRBJ2-1, with TRBD1 matching 9 bases. Germline CDR1 and CDR2: SGHTS and YDEGEE. The J segment lost 6 bases and the V segment lost 2 bases, leaving 9 bases of the junction unmatched. CDR3 length equals 16 residues. The CDR3 region is CASSLRTGEELNEQFF. DNA for the CDR3: TGTGCCAGCAGCTTACGGACAGGGGAAGAGCTCAATGAGCAGTTCTTC.

The genes are TRBV7-3 and TRBJ1-1; D unresolved. Trimming took 3 bases from V and 2 from J, leaving 7 bases between them. This CDR3 is 13 amino acids long. CDR1 and CDR2 (germline): SGHTA, FQGTGA. For the CDR3, the DNA is TGTGCCAGCAGCTTCACACGTAACACTGAAGCTTTCTTT. As protein: CASSFTRNTEAFF.

V usage is TRBV28 and J usage is TRBJ1-5, with a possible D match to TRBD1 (6 bases). Germline assignment: CDR1 MDHEN and CDR2 SYDVKM. CDR3 length equals 13 residues. Trimming took off 6 bases at V and 6 bases at J, with 12 bases between the two ends. CDR3 in DNA: TGTGCCAGCAGGGGGACAACGGGTCAGCCCCAGCATTTT. It specifies CASRGTTGQPQHF.

The genes are TRBV5-8 and TRBJ1-5, with D perhaps matching TRBD1 (5 bases). Germline values: CDR1 SGHTS, CDR2 YDEGEE. The CDR3 length is 17 residues. V was clipped by 0 bases and J by 0 bases, with 13 bases between them. The CDR3 DNA follows: TGTGCCAGCAGCTTGGGACAGATGGTACTTAGCAATCAGCCCCAGCATTTT. It is translated as CASSLGQMVLSNQPQHF.

This clone came up once. The chain combines TRBV28 with TRBJ2-2; D is perhaps TRBD1 (6 bases). Germline CDR1 reads MDHEN; CDR2 reads SYDVKM. The CDR3 is 13 residues long. V was cut by 5 bases and J by 9 bases, with 13 bases left in between. CDR3 in DNA: TGTGCCAGCAGTGTACAGGGTGTCCGGGAGCTGTTTTTT. It codes for CASSVQGVRELFF. Looking up the rest from reference TRBV28 and TRBJ2-2 gives the full variable domain: DVKVTQSSRYLVKRTGEKVFLECVQDMDHENMFWYRQDPGLGLRLIYFSYDVKMKEKGDIPEGYSVSREKKERFSLILESASTNQTSMYLCASSVQGVRELFFGEGSRLTVL.

The rearrangement joins TRBV6-2 or TRBV6-3 to TRBJ2-1; a weak D match, TRBD2 (6 bases). Deletions cut 5 bases from V and 7 bases from J, with 12 bases between. The CDR3 has 13 amino acids. CDR1 is MNHEY, CDR2 SVGEGT, per germline. As DNA, the CDR3 is TGTGCCAGCAGTCCCCTGGGGAGGAATGAGCAGTTCTTC. The encoded protein is CASSPLGRNEQFF.

This chain joins TRBV5-6 and TRBJ1-5; 7 bases map to TRBD1. The length of the CDR3 is 15 residues. J was trimmed by 7 bases and V by 0 bases; bases with no gene match: 7. Looked up from germline, CDR1 is SGHDT and CDR2 is YYEEEE. CDR3 in amino acids: CASSLGRQGDQPQHF. In DNA form, the CDR3 reads TGTGCCAGCAGCTTGGGGCGACAGGGTGACCAGCCCCAGCATTTT.

This chain uses TRBV10-3 with TRBJ2-1, with TRBD1 identical over 9 bases. V was clipped by 0 bases and J by 7 bases; unmatched bases: 7. CDR1 and CDR2 (germline): ENHRY, SYGVKD. The CDR3 contains 16 residues. The chain's CDR3 is CAISESIGTGRNEQFF. For the CDR3, the DNA is TGTGCCATCAGTGAGTCGATCGGGACAGGGAGGAATGAGCAGTTCTTC.